This TCR beta chain was sequenced during a study of T cell responses to AZD1222 COVID-19 vaccine. Background on the study: It was second doses at about 4 or about 12 weeks that were pooled.

The repertoire was sequenced with immunoSEQ multiplex PCR; TCRdb's copy has only in-frame clones and lacks some. The sample gives under 200,000 clones, 85% to 95% of which show up once; about 0.6% is in the top ten. Findings of the study overall: Dominant CD4 TCR responses targeted spike regions 160-218 and 743-854. Sampled repertoires all dated from after the peak T cell response. AZD1222 recipients seropositive at baseline numbered only five or six.

Details on this clone: What it binds is not known.

The TCR sequence derives from an adult in good health. The sequencing used peripheral blood, collected on day 0 of AZD1222 vaccination.

For the CDR3, the DNA is TGTGCCAGCAGCTCGGGACAGGGGGACACCGGGGAGCTGTTTTTT. Protein product: CASSSGQGDTGELFF. The chain joins TRBV13 to TRBJ2-2; 11 bases map to TRBD1. V shed 4 bases and J 3 bases; nucleotides not matched to a gene: 1. Germline values: CDR1 PRHDT, CDR2 FYEKMQ (reference sequence). The CDR3 is made up of 15 amino acids.